Below are 14 T cell receptor beta chains sequenced from a single sample in a study of blood T cells in healthy people across ages. A second about 6 to 12 cycle PCR used barcoded and J-beta primers. TCRdb fed the 5' RACE reads into MiXCR, producing one record per CDR3 protein. This sample yields over 450,000 distinct CDR3 sequences, of which approximately 25% are seen a single time; just under 9% belongs to the top ten. These data also formed part of another study, on T cells of mothers and their children.

Sequenced input: blood. Receptor source: a boy younger than 18 in good health.

The rearrangement joins TRBV10-3 to TRBJ2-5; 9 bases align to TRBD2. Matching the DNA end better, TRBJ2-1 makes the J call doubtful. Germline values: CDR1 ENHRY, CDR2 SYGVKD. The CDR3 contains 15 residues. CDR3 in amino acids: CAISEGTSPNNEQFF. The CDR3, as DNA: TGTGCCATCAGTGAAGGGACTAGCCCGAACAATGAGCAGTTCTTC.

The CDR3 DNA reads as TGTGCCAGCAGTTATCGGAGTACCATGGCTAATGAAAAACTGTTTTTT. Protein sequence: CASSYRSTMANEKLFF. The rearrangement uses TRBV6-5 and TRBJ1-4; D is unclear. CDR3 length: 16 amino acids. Germline loops: CDR1 MNHEY, CDR2 SVGAGI. V lost 3 bases and J lost 3, with 14 bases in between.

In this sample, this clonotype turned up once. This chain connects TRBV24-1 to TRBJ2-3; no reliable D call. The germline V gene has CDR1 KGHDR and CDR2 SFDVKD. Trimming left V 3 bases short and J 0 bases short, with 6 bases between. The CDR3 loop spans 14 amino acids. The CDR3 reads CATSDAWSTDTQYF. CDR3 bases: TGTGCCACCAGTGATGCCTGGAGCACAGATACGCAGTATTTT.

This clonotype turned up a few times. V and J are TRBV28 and TRBJ1-2; unclear D gene. The CDR3 contains 12 residues. V lost 8 bases, J lost 0 bases, and 7 bases lay in between. CDR1 is MDHEN, CDR2 SYDVKM, per germline. CDR3 sequence: CASLETNYGYTF. CDR3 DNA: TGTGCCAGCCTTGAGACTAACTATGGCTACACCTTC.

This chain uses TRBV7-6 with TRBJ2-5; the D gene is possibly TRBD2 (6 bases). The end of the DNA aligns better with TRBJ2-1, so the J call may be wrong. From germline, CDR1 is SGHVS and CDR2 FNYEAQ. This CDR3 has 16 amino acids. CDR3: CASSLLAGTPYNEQFF. For the CDR3, the DNA is TGTGCCAGCAGCTTGCTCGCCGGGACTCCCTACAATGAGCAGTTCTTC.

V gene TRBV28 combines with J gene TRBJ2-7, with TRBD2 identical over 11 bases. The CDR3 is 17 residues long. J lost 3 bases, V lost 6 bases, and 13 bases had no gene match. Germline loops: CDR1 MDHEN, CDR2 SYDVKM. The chain's CDR3 is CASSGARLAGRNYEQYF. The DNA of the CDR3 is TGTGCCAGCAGCGGGGCTAGACTAGCGGGGAGAAACTACGAGCAGTACTTC.

This rearrangement joins TRBV20-1 to TRBJ2-6; D is possibly TRBD1 or TRBD2 (5 bases each). Germline-derived CDR1 and CDR2 are DFQATT and SNEGSKA (reference sequence). The CDR3 runs to 16 residues. Trimming took off 5 bases at V and 0 bases at J, with 14 bases between the two ends. The CDR3 DNA follows: TGCAGTGCTCGACGGGACCGAGGCTCTGGGGCCAACGTCCTGACTTTC. Its translation is CSARRDRGSGANVLTF.

The genes are TRBV30 and TRBJ2-1; D remains ambiguous. Judging by the DNA end, TRBJ2-5 fits better; the J call may be wrong. CDR1 and CDR2 (germline): GTSNPN, SVGIG (reference sequence). The CDR3 spans 13 residues. CDR3 amino acids: CAWSWISRETQYF. In DNA, the CDR3 is TGTGCCTGGAGTTGGATTTCGCGGGAGACCCAGTACTTC.

V and J are TRBV5-1 and TRBJ2-3; D unresolved. Deletions cut 0 bases from V and 6 bases from J, with 14 bases between. This CDR3 has 15 amino acids. CDR1 and CDR2 from the germline V gene are SGHRS and YFSETQ. DNA of the CDR3: TGCGCCAGCAGCTTGGAGGGTAGTGGGAAGGATACGCAGTATTTT. Protein sequence: CASSLEGSGKDTQYF.

This clonotype occurred a few times. The CDR3 loop reads CATSQGAETQYF. As DNA, the CDR3 is TGTGCCACCAGTCAGGGTGCGGAGACCCAGTACTTC. V is TRBV24-1 and J is TRBJ2-5; D may be TRBD1 (5 bases). V was cut by 6 bases and J by 5 bases, with 9 bases left in between. CDR1 and CDR2 (germline): KGHDR, SFDVKD. The CDR3 length is 12 residues.

V is TRBV6-2 or TRBV6-3 and J is TRBJ1-2; TRBD1 agrees at 7 bases. Germline V gene sequence: CDR1 MNHEY, CDR2 SVGEGT. Unmatched junction bases numbered 6, after V lost 5 bases and J lost 0 bases. This CDR3 comprises 15 residues. CDR3 DNA: TGTGCCAGCAGTCCGGGACAGCCAACTAACTATGGCTACACCTTC. Its translation is CASSPGQPTNYGYTF.

This clonotype was seen a handful of times. The chain is built from TRBV7-6 and TRBJ2-5; TRBD1 is a possible D gene (6 bases). CDR1 is SGHVS and CDR2 is FNYEAQ in the germline V gene. Trimming removed 11 bases from V and 1 base from J, with 23 bases in between. The CDR3 spans 16 residues. DNA for the CDR3: TGTGCCGGCAACTTATATGGGCAGGGGACCCAAGAGACCCAGTACTTC. This encodes CAGNLYGQGTQETQYF.

This clonotype was counted between two and nine times. Written as DNA, the CDR3 is TGTGCCCACAGTTTATATGCGGGAAGCTCCTACGAGCAGTACTTC. Its protein is CAHSLYAGSSYEQYF. The chain couples TRBV28 to TRBJ2-5, with D possibly being TRBD2 (6 bases). The J call is doubtful: the DNA matches TRBJ2-7 better. The CDR3 runs to 15 residues. From germline, CDR1 is MDHEN and CDR2 SYDVKM.

CDR3 nucleotides: TGTGCCAGCACGACGGAGGTATTTAGCGAGCAGTACTTC. This codes for CASTTEVFSEQYF. This chain uses TRBV12-3 or TRBV12-4 with TRBJ2-7; a possible D gene is TRBD2 (5 bases). The CDR3 runs 13 residues. V lost 7 bases and J 6 bases, leaving 16 bases between the germline ends.